Listed here is a single T cell receptor (beta chain). The CDR3 is 17 amino acids. Trimming cost V 0 bases and J 3 bases, with 15 bases left between them. Germline loops: CDR1 LGHDT, CDR2 YNNKEL (reference sequence). The data belong to a study of blood T cell repertoires in COVID-19. The overall study: PBMCs, B-cell-depleted T cells, or T cells were the source of the cDNA or gDNA that made up the material.

In the authors' methods: From reference gene primer amplification, estimates of nucleated cell counts were derived. Profiling relied on immunoSEQ multiplex PCR, and the TCRdb table lists in-frame clones only, not all of them. V, J and clone size are those of that table, while D and trimming were read from the DNA. The sample has about 200,000 clones; roughly 94% are singletons. The sequenced material came from peripheral blood. The TCR originated in a young man with acute or convalescent COVID-19. J is TRBJ2-1 and V is TRBV3-1 (or the pseudogene TRBV3-2), with TRBD2 as a possible D gene (5 bases). Written as DNA, the CDR3 is TGTGCCAGCAGCCAAGATCGAGGGAAACAAATCTACAATGAGCAGTTCTTC. This sequence encodes CASSQDRGKQIYNEQFF.